This entry is about one TCR beta chain. This specimen comes from a study of cytomegalovirus exposure and HLA in healthy donors. Study at large: The roughly 700 first-cohort repertoires shared a platform with the roughly 130 validation repertoires, as reported in a later analysis.

The germline V gene encodes CDR1 SNHLY and CDR2 FYNNEI. V shed 7 bases, J shed 3 bases, and the junction held 6 bases outside the gene matches. CDR3 size: 13 residues. The table came from immunoSEQ multiplex PCR; TCRdb's copy has only in-frame clones and leaves some out. The sample has about 250,000 clones; 87% are singletons. The sequence was collected from a man between 18 and 35 years old in good health and CMV-seronegative. The sequencing input was PBMCs. This chain uses TRBV2 with TRBJ2-7, with 7 bases that match TRBD1. CDR3 loop: CASTRDRNYEQYF. The CDR3 DNA reads TGTGCCAGCACTCGGGACAGAAACTACGAGCAGTACTTC.